This T cell receptor beta chain was profiled in a study of T cells in Graves' hyperthyroidism and ophthalmopathy. This CDR3 is built from 15 residues. Germline loops: CDR1 LNHDA, CDR2 SQIVND (reference sequence). V dropped 2 bases and J dropped 0; count of bases not matched to a gene: 3. From RNA transcripts, TCR beta CDR3 regions were amplified. TCR CDR3 underwent first-round RT-PCR with the HTBI primer set. TCRdb reprocessed the multiplex PCR reads with MiXCR, giving one entry per CDR3 protein. The sample comprises a few hundred thousand distinct CDR3 sequences, around 25% of which are singletons, and over 70% rests with the top ten.

This clonotype was obtained from a man aged 50-60 years with Graves' hyperthyroidism. The V gene is TRBV19, the J gene TRBJ1-1; 7 bases match TRBD1. The sequenced sample consisted of blood. The chain's CDR3 is CASSISGTVNTEAFF. The DNA for the CDR3 is TGTGCCAGTAGTATATCCGGGACAGTGAACACTGAAGCTTTCTTT.